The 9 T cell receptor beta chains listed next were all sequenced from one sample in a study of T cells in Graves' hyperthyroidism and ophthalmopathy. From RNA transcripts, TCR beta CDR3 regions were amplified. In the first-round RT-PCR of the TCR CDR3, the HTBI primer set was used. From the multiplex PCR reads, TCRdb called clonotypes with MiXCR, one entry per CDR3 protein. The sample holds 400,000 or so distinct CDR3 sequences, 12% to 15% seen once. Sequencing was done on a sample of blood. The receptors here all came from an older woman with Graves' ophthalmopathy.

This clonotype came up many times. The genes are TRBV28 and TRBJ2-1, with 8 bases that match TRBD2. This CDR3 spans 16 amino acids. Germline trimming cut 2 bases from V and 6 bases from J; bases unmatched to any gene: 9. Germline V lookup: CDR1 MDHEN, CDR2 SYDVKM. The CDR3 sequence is CASSLVAGFPGNEQFF. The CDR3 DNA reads TGTGCCAGCAGTTTAGTAGCGGGATTTCCTGGCAATGAGCAGTTCTTC.

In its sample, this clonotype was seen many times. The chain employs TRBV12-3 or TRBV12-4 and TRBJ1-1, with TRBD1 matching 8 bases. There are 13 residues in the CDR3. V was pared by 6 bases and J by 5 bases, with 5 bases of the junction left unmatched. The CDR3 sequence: CASRGTGRTEAFF. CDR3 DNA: TGTGCCAGCAGGGGGACAGGTAGAACTGAAGCTTTCTTT.

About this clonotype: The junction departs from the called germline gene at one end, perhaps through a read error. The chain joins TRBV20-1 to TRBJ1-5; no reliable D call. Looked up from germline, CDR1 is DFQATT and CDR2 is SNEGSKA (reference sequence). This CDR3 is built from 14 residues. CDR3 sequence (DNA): TGCAGTGCTAGTGTATCCGAGGGCGGGCAGCCCCAGCGTTTT. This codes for CSASVSEGGQPQRF.

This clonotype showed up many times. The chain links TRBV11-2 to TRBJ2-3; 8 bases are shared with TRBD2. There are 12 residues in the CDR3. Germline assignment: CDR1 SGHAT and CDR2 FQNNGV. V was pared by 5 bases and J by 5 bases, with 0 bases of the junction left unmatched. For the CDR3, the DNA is TGTGCCAGCAGCCGGGGGGGAGATACGCAGTATTTT. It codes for CASSRGGDTQYF. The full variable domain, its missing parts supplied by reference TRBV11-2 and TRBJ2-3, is EAGVAQSPRYKIIEKRQSVAFWCNPISGHATLYWYQQILGQGPKLLIQFQNNGVVDDSQLPKDRFSAERLKGVDSTLKIQPAKLEDSAVYLCASSRGGDTQYFGPGTRLTVL.

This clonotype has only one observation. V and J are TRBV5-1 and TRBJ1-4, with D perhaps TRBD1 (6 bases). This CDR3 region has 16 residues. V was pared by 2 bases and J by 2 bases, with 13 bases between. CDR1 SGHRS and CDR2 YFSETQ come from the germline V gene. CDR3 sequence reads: CASSFGGAWTNEKLFF. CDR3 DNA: TGCGCCAGCAGCTTTGGGGGGGCTTGGACTAATGAAAAACTGTTTTTT.

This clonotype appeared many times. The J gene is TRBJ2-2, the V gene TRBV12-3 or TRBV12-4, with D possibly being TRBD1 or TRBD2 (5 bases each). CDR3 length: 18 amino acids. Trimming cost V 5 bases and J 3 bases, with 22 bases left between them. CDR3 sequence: CASSRRSGVPGHTGELFF. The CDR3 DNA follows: TGTGCCAGCAGTAGACGGTCAGGAGTCCCGGGGCACACCGGGGAGCTGTTTTTT.

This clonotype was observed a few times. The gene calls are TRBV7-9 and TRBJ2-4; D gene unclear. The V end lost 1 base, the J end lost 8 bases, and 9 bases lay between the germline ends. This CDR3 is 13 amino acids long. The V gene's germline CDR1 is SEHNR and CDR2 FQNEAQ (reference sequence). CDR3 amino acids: CASSLDTPDIQYF. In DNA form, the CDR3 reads TGTGCCAGCAGCTTAGATACCCCAGACATTCAGTACTTC.

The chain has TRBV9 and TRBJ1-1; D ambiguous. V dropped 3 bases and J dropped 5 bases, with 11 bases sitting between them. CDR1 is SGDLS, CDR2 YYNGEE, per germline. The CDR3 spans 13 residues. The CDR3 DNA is TGTGCCAGCAGCGCCCTATCGGGGACTGAAGCTTTCTTT. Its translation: CASSALSGTEAFF.

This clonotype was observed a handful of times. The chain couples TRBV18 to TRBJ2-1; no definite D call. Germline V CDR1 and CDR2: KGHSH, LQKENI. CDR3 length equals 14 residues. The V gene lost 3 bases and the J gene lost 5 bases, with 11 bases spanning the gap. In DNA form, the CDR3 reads TGTGCCAGCTCACCCTGGGCGGCGAACAATGAGCAGTTCTTC. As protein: CASSPWAANNEQFF.